A single sample gave rise to the 29 T cell receptor beta chains below, sequenced in a study of T cells expressing NK-cell markers. Using the 5' RACE reads, TCRdb records one entry per CDR3 protein without DNA. This listing includes about 460,000 distinct CDR3 sequences. The sequenced sample was blood T cells: a sorted CD56 or NKG2C T cell subset, CD4+ or CD8+ T cells, or bulk PBMC T cells (not recorded which). The receptors were sampled from a woman between 50 and 59 years old in good health.

The chain recombines TRBV7-7 with TRBJ2-1; TCRdb names TRBD2, which stays unverified in the absence of DNA. This CDR3 has 15 residues. Germline assignment: CDR1 SSHAT and CDR2 FNYEAQ (reference sequence). CDR3 loop: CASSLGLAGNGEQFF.

This chain uses TRBV15 with TRBJ2-7; TCRdb indicates TRBD1, and absent DNA this call remains unverified. Per germline, CDR1 LNHNV and CDR2 YYDKDF (reference sequence). CDR3 length equals 16 residues. The CDR3: CATSRDLGTGSYEQYF. The full variable domain, completed using reference TRBV15 and TRBJ2-7, is DAMVIQNPRYQVTQFGKPVTLSCSQTLNHNVMYWYQQKSSQAPKLLFHYYDKDFNNEADTPDNFQSRRPNTSFCFLDIRSPGLGDTAMYLCATSRDLGTGSYEQYFGPGTRLTVT.

V gene TRBV5-1 combines with J gene TRBJ2-3. The CDR3 covers 14 residues. Germline V lookup: CDR1 SGHRS, CDR2 YFSETQ. Here the CDR3 reads CASSVFSSTDTQYF.

The V and J genes are TRBV30 and TRBJ1-5. The CDR3 runs to 14 residues. The V gene's germline CDR1 is GTSNPN and CDR2 SVGIG (reference sequence). CDR3: CAWRENGGNQPQHF.

The V call is TRBV24-1, the J call TRBJ2-3; the TRBD1 assignment by TCRdb is unverifiable without DNA. CDR1 and CDR2 (germline): KGHDR, SFDVKD. The CDR3 extends over 15 amino acids. The CDR3 here is CATSDPTGAADTQYF.

The V call is TRBV5-1, the J call TRBJ1-2; TCRdb outputs TRBD1, but without DNA this stays unchecked. The CDR3 runs 15 residues. The germline V gene encodes CDR1 SGHRS and CDR2 YFSETQ. The CDR3 reads CASSLAGTMSKGYTF.

The rearrangement links TRBV12-3 or TRBV12-4 to TRBJ2-1. The CDR3 totals 12 residues. This CDR3 is CASSLVQLVRFF.

The rearrangement joins TRBV7-6 to TRBJ1-4. The CDR3 sequence is 16 residues long. Germline CDR1 SGHVS, CDR2 FNYEAQ. The CDR3 region is CASSLSWATTNEKLFF.

The J gene is TRBJ1-2, the V gene TRBV29-1; TCRdb calls TRBD1, which cannot be checked without DNA. The CDR3 spans 15 residues. Germline CDR1 is SQVTM and CDR2 is ANQGSEA. CDR3 loop: CSAETGAGGRNGYTF.

The rearrangement uses TRBV29-1 and TRBJ2-3; TCRdb calls TRBD2, which cannot be checked without DNA. From germline, CDR1 is SQVTM and CDR2 ANQGSEA. The CDR3 consists of 16 residues. The CDR3 protein is CSVAGTSGGSTDTQYF.

The chain uses TRBV7-2 and TRBJ2-1; TCRdb returns TRBD1, unconfirmable since there is no DNA. CDR3 length equals 13 residues. Looked up from germline, CDR1 is SGHTA and CDR2 is FQGNSA. CDR3 loop: CASSPQRGREQFF.

The V call is TRBV7-9, the J call TRBJ2-7; TCRdb picks TRBD1, but there is no DNA to check that call. CDR1 is SEHNR and CDR2 is FQNEAQ in the germline V gene (reference sequence). CDR3 length equals 14 residues. This chain's CDR3 is CASSPGTGRGEQYF.

The V gene is TRBV12-3 or TRBV12-4, the J gene TRBJ2-2; checking the TCRdb D call of TRBD2 is not possible without DNA. The CDR3 runs 14 residues. The CDR3 sequence: CASTEREVAGELFF.

The V call is TRBV29-1, the J call TRBJ2-2; TCRdb calls TRBD2, which cannot be checked without DNA. The CDR3 spans 13 residues. Germline V lookup: CDR1 SQVTM, CDR2 ANQGSEA. The CDR3 reads CSSRESSAGELFF.

The V gene is TRBV4-1, the J gene TRBJ2-1. Germline-derived CDR1 and CDR2 are MGHRA and YSYEKL. This CDR3 is built from 16 residues. Here the CDR3 reads CASSPQTGSSYNEQFF.

CDR3 region: CASVEAGGYNEQFF. V is TRBV6-6 and J is TRBJ2-1; as DNA is missing, the TRBD2 call by TCRdb cannot be tested. Germline V gives CDR1 MNHNY, CDR2 SVGAGI (reference sequence). The CDR3 consists of 14 residues.

The rearrangement uses TRBV28 and TRBJ2-1; absent DNA, TCRdb's TRBD2 call cannot be checked. The germline CDR1 and CDR2 sequences are MDHEN and SYDVKM. CDR3 length: 15 amino acids. CDR3 region: CASSRSGIIYNEQFF.

This chain links TRBV9 with TRBJ2-3; TCRdb designates TRBD2, a call that cannot be tested without DNA. CDR1 is SGDLS and CDR2 is YYNGEE in the germline V gene. CDR3 length: 19 amino acids. CDR3 amino acids: CASSTRLAGGGSSTDTQYF. Full variable domain (outside the CDR3, taken from reference TRBV9 and TRBJ2-3): DSGVTQTPKHLITATGQRVTLRCSPRSGDLSVYWYQQSLDQGLQFLIQYYNGEERAKGNILERFSAQQFPDLHSELNLSSLELGDSALYFCASSTRLAGGGSSTDTQYFGPGTRLTVL.

V usage is TRBV11-2 and J usage is TRBJ2-1; the D call from TCRdb, TRBD2, cannot be confirmed without DNA. The CDR3 has 20 amino acids. Germline values: CDR1 SGHAT, CDR2 FQNNGV. CDR3 amino acids: CASSLAPGLAGVRSYNEQFF.

V gene TRBV7-2 combines with J gene TRBJ2-3; the TCRdb call, TRBD2, lacks DNA for checking. There are 14 residues in the CDR3. Germline CDR1 and CDR2: SGHTA and FQGNSA. The CDR3 sequence is CASSSSGRADTQYF.

The genes are TRBV12-3 or TRBV12-4 and TRBJ2-7; TCRdb gives TRBD1 as the D gene, but with no DNA this cannot be confirmed. The CDR3 is 14 amino acids. The CDR3 loop is CAGKPDYPWDEQYF.

The V and J genes are TRBV4-1 and TRBJ2-3; TCRdb designates TRBD2, a call that cannot be tested without DNA. CDR3 size: 17 residues. Germline-derived CDR1 and CDR2 are MGHRA and YSYEKL. CDR3 protein: CASSQTPATSGADTQYF.

The chain employs TRBV12-3 or TRBV12-4 and TRBJ2-5; TCRdb gives TRBD2 as the D gene, but with no DNA this cannot be confirmed. The CDR3 spans 14 residues. The CDR3 region is CASSLKALAGTQYF.

V and J are TRBV10-2 and TRBJ2-7; TCRdb lists TRBD1, though no DNA is available to test this call. This CDR3 contains 14 residues. Looked up from germline, CDR1 is WSHSY and CDR2 is SAAADI. CDR3 protein: CASSATGEVYEQYF.

This chain uses TRBV5-1 with TRBJ2-1; TCRdb names TRBD1, which stays unverified in the absence of DNA. Germline V CDR1 and CDR2: SGHRS, YFSETQ. The CDR3 has 15 amino acids. The CDR3 reads CASSPSRRLGGEQFF.

CDR3 in amino acids: CASSLWGQEKLFF. This chain uses TRBV11-2 with TRBJ1-4. This CDR3 is built from 13 residues. The V gene's germline CDR1 is SGHAT and CDR2 FQNNGV.

The rearrangement uses TRBV12-5 and TRBJ2-1; TCRdb returns TRBD1, unconfirmable since there is no DNA. The CDR3 is 14 amino acids. The V gene's germline CDR1 is LGHNT and CDR2 FRNRAP. The chain's CDR3 is CASGARDRGNEQFF.

The chain employs TRBV4-1 and TRBJ2-2; no DNA is available, so the TRBD1 call from TCRdb remains unchecked. Germline V gives CDR1 MGHRA, CDR2 YSYEKL. The CDR3 runs 18 residues. CDR3 protein: CASSQGLLRTSRAGELFF.

This chain links TRBV12-3 or TRBV12-4 with TRBJ1-1. The CDR3 length is 11 residues. This chain's CDR3 is CASSVASEAFF.